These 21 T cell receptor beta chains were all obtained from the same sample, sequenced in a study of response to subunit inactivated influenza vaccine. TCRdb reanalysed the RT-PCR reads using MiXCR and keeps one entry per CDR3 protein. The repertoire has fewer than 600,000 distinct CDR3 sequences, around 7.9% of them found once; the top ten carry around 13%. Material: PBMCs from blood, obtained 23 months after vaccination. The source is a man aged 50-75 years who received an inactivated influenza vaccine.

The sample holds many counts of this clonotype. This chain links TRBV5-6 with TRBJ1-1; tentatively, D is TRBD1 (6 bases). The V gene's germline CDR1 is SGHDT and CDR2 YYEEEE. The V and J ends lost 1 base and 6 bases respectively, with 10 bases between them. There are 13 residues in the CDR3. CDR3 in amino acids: CASSLPGGPEAFF. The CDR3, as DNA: TGTGCCAGCAGCTTGCCCGGGGGCCCTGAAGCTTTCTTT.

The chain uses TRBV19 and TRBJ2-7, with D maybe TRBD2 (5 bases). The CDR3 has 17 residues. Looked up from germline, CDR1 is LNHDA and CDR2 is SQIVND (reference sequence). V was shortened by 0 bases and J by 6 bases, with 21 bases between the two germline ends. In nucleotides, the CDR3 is TGTGCCAGTAGTATAGATCTATTTGAGGGTTGGTCCCGCGAGCAGTACTTC. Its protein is CASSIDLFEGWSREQYF.

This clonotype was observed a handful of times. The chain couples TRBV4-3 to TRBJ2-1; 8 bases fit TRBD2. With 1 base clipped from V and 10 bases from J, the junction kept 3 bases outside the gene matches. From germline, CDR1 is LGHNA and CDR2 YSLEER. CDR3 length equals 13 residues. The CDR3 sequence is CASSQVAGGEQFF. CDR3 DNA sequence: TGCGCCAGCAGCCAAGTGGCGGGAGGCGAGCAGTTCTTC.

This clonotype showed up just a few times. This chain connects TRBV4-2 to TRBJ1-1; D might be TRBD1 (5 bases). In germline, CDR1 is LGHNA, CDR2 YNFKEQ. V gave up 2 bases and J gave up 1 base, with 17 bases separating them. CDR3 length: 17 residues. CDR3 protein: CASSQPREGVGNTEAFF. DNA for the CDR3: TGTGCCAGCAGCCAACCGAGGGAAGGGGTTGGGAACACTGAAGCTTTCTTT.

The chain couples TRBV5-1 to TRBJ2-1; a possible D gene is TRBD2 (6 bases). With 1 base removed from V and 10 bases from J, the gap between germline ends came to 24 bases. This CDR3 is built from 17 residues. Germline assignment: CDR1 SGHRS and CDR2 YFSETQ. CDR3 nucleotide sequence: TGCGCCAGCAGCTTGACCGGACCTGGGACGGGACTGGCAGAGCAGTTCTTC. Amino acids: CASSLTGPGTGLAEQFF.

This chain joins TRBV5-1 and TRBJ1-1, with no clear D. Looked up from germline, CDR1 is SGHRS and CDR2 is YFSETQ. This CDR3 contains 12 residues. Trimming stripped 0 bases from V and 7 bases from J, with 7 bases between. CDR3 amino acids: CASSLGRYEAFF. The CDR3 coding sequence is TGCGCCAGCAGCTTGGGCCGGTATGAAGCTTTCTTT. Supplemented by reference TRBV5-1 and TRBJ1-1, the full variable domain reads KAGVTQTPRYLIKTRGQQVTLSCSPISGHRSVSWYQQTPGQGLQFLFEYFSETQRNKGNFPGRFSGRQFSNSRSEMNVSTLELGDSALYLCASSLGRYEAFFGQGTRLTVV.

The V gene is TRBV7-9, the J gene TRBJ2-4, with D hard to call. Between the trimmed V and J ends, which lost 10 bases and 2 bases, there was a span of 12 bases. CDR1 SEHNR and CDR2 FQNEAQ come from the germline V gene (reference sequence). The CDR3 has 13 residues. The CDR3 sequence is CAIPWGPKNIQYF. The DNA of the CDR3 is TGTGCCATCCCGTGGGGTCCCAAAAACATTCAGTACTTC.

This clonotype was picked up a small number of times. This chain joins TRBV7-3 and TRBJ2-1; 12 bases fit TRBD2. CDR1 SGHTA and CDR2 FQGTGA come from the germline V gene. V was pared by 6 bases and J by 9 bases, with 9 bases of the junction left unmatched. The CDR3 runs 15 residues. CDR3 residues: CASSYLAGGPSEQFF. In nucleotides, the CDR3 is TGTGCCAGCAGTTATCTAGCGGGAGGGCCCAGTGAGCAGTTCTTC.

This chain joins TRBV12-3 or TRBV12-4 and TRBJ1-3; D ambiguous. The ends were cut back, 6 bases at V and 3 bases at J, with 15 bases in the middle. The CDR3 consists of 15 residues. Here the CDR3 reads CASRDGGSGGNTIYF. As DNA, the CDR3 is TGTGCCAGCAGGGACGGTGGCTCGGGTGGAAACACCATATATTTT.

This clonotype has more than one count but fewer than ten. CDR3 residues: CASSQIWTSGNTDTQYF. The DNA of the CDR3 is TGCGCCAGCAGCCAAATTTGGACTAGCGGGAACACAGATACGCAGTATTTT. V and J are TRBV4-3 and TRBJ2-3; 12 nucleotides align to TRBD2. The CDR3 contains 17 residues. V was clipped by 2 bases and J by 2 bases; unmatched bases: 5. Germline V lookup: CDR1 LGHNA, CDR2 YSLEER.

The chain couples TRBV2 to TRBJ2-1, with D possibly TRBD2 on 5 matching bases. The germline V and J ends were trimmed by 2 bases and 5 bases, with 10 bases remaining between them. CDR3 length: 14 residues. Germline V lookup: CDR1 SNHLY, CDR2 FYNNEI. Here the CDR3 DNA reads TGTGCCAGCAGTGAACTAGTGAGGGACAATGAGCAGTTCTTC. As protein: CASSELVRDNEQFF.

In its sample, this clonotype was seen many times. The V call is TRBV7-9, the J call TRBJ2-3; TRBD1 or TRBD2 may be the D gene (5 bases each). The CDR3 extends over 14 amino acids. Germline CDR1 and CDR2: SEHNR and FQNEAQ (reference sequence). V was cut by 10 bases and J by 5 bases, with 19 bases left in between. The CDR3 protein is CANAQGPRGDTQYF. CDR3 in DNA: TGTGCCAATGCCCAGGGACCACGGGGAGATACGCAGTATTTT.

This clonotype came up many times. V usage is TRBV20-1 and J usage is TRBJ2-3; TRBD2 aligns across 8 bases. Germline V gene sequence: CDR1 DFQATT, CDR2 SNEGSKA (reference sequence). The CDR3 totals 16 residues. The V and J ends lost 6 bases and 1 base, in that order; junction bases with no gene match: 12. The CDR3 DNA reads TGCAGTGCCCCCAGGAAAATCGGGAGGGGCACAGATACGCAGTATTTT. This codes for CSAPRKIGRGTDTQYF.

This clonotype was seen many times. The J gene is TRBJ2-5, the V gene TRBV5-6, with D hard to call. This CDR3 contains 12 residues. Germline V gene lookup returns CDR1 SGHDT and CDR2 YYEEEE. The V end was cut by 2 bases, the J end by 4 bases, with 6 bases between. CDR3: CASSLGRETQYF. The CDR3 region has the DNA TGTGCCAGCAGCTTAGGTCGAGAGACCCAGTACTTC.

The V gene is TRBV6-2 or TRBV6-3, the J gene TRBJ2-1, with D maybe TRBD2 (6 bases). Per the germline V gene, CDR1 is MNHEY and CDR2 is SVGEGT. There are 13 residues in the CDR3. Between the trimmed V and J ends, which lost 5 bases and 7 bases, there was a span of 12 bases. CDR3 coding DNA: TGTGCCAGCAGTATCTTCCGGGGGAATGAGCAGTTCTTC. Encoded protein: CASSIFRGNEQFF.

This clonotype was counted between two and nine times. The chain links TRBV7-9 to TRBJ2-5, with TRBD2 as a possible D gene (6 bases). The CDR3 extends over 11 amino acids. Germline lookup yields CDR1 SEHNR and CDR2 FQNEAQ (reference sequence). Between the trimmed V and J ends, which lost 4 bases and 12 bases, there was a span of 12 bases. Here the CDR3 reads CASSSRDFKYF. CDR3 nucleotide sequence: TGTGCCAGCAGCTCCCGGGACTTCAAGTACTTC.

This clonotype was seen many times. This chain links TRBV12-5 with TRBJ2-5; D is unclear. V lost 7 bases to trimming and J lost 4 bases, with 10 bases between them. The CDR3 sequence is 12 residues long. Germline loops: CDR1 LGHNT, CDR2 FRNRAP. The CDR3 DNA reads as TGTGCTAGTGCCATTGAAGGAGAGACCCAGTACTTC. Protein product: CASAIEGETQYF.

The CDR3 DNA reads TGTGCCAGTAAGAGGGAGGACTACGAGCAGTACTTC. Protein product: CASKREDYEQYF. The chain recombines TRBV7-9 with TRBJ2-7; tentative D call: TRBD2 (6 bases). The CDR3 is 12 amino acids. The V gene lost 9 bases and the J gene lost 3 bases, with 12 bases spanning the gap. Looked up from germline, CDR1 is SEHNR and CDR2 is FQNEAQ (reference sequence).

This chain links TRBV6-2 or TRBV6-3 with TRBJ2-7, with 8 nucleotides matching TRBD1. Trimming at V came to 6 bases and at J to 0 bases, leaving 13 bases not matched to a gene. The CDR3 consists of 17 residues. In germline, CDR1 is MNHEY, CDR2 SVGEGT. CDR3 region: CASSRPTGAPSSYEQYF. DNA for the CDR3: TGTGCCAGCAGCCGGCCGACAGGGGCGCCTAGCTCCTACGAGCAGTACTTC.

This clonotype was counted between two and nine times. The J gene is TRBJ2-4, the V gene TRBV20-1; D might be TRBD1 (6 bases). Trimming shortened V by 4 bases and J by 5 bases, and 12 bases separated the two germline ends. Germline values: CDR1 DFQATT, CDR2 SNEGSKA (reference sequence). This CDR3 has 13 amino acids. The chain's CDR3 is CSATLRTENIQYF. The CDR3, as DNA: TGCAGTGCTACCCTCAGGACAGAAAACATTCAGTACTTC.

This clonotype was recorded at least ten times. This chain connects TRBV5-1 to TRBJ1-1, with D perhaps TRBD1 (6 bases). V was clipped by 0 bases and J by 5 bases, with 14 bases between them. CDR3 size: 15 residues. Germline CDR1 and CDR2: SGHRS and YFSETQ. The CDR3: CASSLAPRGQTEAFF. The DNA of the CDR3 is TGCGCCAGCAGCTTGGCCCCTCGGGGGCAAACTGAAGCTTTCTTT.